Following are 4 T cell receptor beta chains from one sample sequenced in a study of blood T cells in healthy people across ages. A sample-barcoded 5' primer and a J-beta primer mix were used in a second PCR of about 6 to 11 cycles. TCRdb recomputed calls from the 5' RACE reads with MiXCR, one row per CDR3 protein. The repertoire has some 1,800,000 distinct CDR3 sequences, more than 35% of them found once; the top ten carry about 21%. The specimen sequenced was blood. The receptors shown here come from a human donor in good health.

The chain is built from TRBV20-1 and TRBJ2-1; 12 nucleotides line up with TRBD2. V was pared by 5 bases and J by 3 bases, with 8 bases of the junction left unmatched. Germline V gene lookup returns CDR1 DFQATT and CDR2 SNEGSKA (reference sequence). This CDR3 has 16 residues. The CDR3 DNA follows: TGCAGTGCTCCCGACAGACTAGCGGGGGACTACAATGAGCAGTTCTTC. Its protein is CSAPDRLAGDYNEQFF.

This clonotype was found many times. J is TRBJ1-4 and V is TRBV10-3; D not certain. Germline V lookup: CDR1 ENHRY, CDR2 SYGVKD. V was pared by 3 bases and J by 4 bases, with 12 bases between. The CDR3 covers 15 residues. The DNA of the CDR3 is TGTGCCATCAGTGATCCGGCGGCGAGTAATGAAAAACTGTTTTTT. Protein sequence: CAISDPAASNEKLFF.

This clonotype occurred once. A read error is possible here, since a much larger clone lies one base away. Written as DNA, the CDR3 is TGTGGCAGCAGCCGATCGGACAAAGGGGGAGGCTACACCTTC. It yields the protein CGSSRSDKGGGYTF. V is TRBV4-2 and J is TRBJ1-2, with a tentative D call TRBD1 (6 bases). The CDR3 length is 14 residues. Germline assignment: CDR1 LGHNA and CDR2 YNFKEQ.

The V call is TRBV9, the J call TRBJ2-7; TRBD1 aligns across 9 bases. This CDR3 has 14 residues. The junction had 7 bases not matched to a gene; V was cut back by 4 bases and J by 5 bases. CDR1 is SGDLS and CDR2 is YYNGEE in the germline V gene. CDR3 sequence reads: CASSPGDRDNEQYF. The CDR3 DNA reads TGTGCCAGCAGCCCGGGGGACAGGGACAACGAGCAGTACTTC.